This TCR beta chain was found in a study of early T cells in non-severe SARS-CoV-2 infection (dated by TCRdb to the early 2020s). As for the study more broadly: Bulk RNA from unsorted whole blood was used for TCR sequencing, so alpha and beta chains could not be paired.

On the study overall, not on this receptor specifically: VDJdb matching was skewed toward anti-spike CD8 responses, so virus-specific expansions were likely underestimated and private and CD4 specificities were missed.

The study was a case-control design nested within a healthcare worker cohort in London, UK, with weekly nasopharyngeal swab PCR tests and blood sampling. Healthcare workers were recruited between 23 and 31 March 2020, during the week of the UK lockdown, and were followed weekly for up to about 16 weeks. The library was obtained by 5' RACE. TCRdb names NextSeq 500 as the instrument used. In the TCR library protocol, unique molecular identifiers were attached to individual cDNA molecules to correct for PCR bias and sequencing error. TCR alpha and beta chains were both sequenced, and the abundances of alpha and beta sequences in each sample were closely correlated with each other. As for the original processing: Decombinator V4 was used to annotate TCR sequences for V gene, J gene and CDR3. TCRs were defined as expanded if a significant change between any two time points was detected under a Poisson model with p below 0.0001. TCR abundances were normalised to the total number of TCRs sequenced per sample and were expressed as counts per million. A search of VDJdb, accessed on 1 November 2021, was run for TCRs annotated to CMV, EBV and SARS-CoV-2, with TCRs annotated for multiple antigens excluded. The raw public data were reprocessed by TCRdb itself: fastp quality trimming at Q25, MiXCR clonotype calling, in-frame beta chains only. Under each unique CDR3 protein, matching rows form one entry showing the most common genes and DNA. The V and J calls were determined by TCRdb, not by the authors. In this sample the table shows around 33,000 distinct CDR3 sequences, roughly 6% of which occur a single time. Approximately 7.6% of the sample is taken by the ten largest.

The table lists this clonotype with a few counts. Its antigen is still unknown. Qualities for individual bases were not recorded, and no much larger clone is one base off. The TCR comes from an adult who was a healthcare worker with PCR-confirmed SARS-CoV-2 infection or an uninfected control (not recorded which). What was sequenced was whole blood.

CDR3 protein: CASSLGYRGDTQYF. In nucleotides, the sequence is TGTGCCAGCAGTTTAGGCTATAGGGGAGATACGCAGTATTTT. The chain is assembled from TRBV28 and TRBJ2-3; perhaps TRBD1 is the D gene, with 5 bases matching. CDR1 and CDR2, per the germline V gene, are MDHEN and SYDVKM. Between the V and J ends, shortened by 2 bases and 5 bases respectively, the junction contains 11 bases. From its cysteine to its phenylalanine, the CDR3 spans 14 amino acids. The sequence is cut down to CDR3 DNA, 42 bases in frame from base 1. With all but the CDR3 taken from the reference TRBV28 and TRBJ2-3 genes, the full variable domain is: DVKVTQSSRYLVKRTGEKVFLECVQDMDHENMFWYRQDPGLGLRLIYFSYDVKMKEKGDIPEGYSVSREKKERFSLILESASTNQTSMYLCASSLGYRGDTQYFGPGTRLTVL.